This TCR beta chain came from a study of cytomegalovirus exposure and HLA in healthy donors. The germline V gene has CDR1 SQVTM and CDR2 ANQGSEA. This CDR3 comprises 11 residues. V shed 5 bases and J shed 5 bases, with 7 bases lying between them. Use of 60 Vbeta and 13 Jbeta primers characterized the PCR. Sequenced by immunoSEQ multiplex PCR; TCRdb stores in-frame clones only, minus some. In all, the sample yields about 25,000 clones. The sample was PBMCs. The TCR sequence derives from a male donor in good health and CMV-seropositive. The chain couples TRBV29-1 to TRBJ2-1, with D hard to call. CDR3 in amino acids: CSVLPHNEQFF. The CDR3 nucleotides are TGCAGCGTTCTCCCCCACAATGAGCAGTTCTTC.